This T cell receptor beta chain was found in a study of blood T cell repertoires in COVID-19. Participant ages covered roughly 18 to 89 years across 25 or so US areas. Clinical history reported by participants formed the basis on which cohorts were assigned. Two negative PCRs, clearance, or symptom resolution had been documented for recovered Cohort 3 donors. Per the germline V gene, CDR1 is MDHEN and CDR2 is SYDVKM. Losses at the gene ends were 6 bases for V and 0 bases for J; bases not matched to a gene: 8. The CDR3 sequence is 17 residues long. Under the authors' procedure: Reference gene primer amplification gave estimated nucleated cell counts. Sequenced by immunoSEQ multiplex PCR; TCRdb stores in-frame clones only, minus some. D and trimming come from the DNA, and the V and J calls and clone size come from that table. The data contain about 210,000 clones, approximately 90% of them seen just once; the ten biggest clones take up less than 1.5%.

This receptor was taken from a man aged 30 to 45 who had recovered from COVID-19. The V gene is TRBV28, the J gene TRBJ1-5; 10 bases fit TRBD1. The sample was PBMCs or T cells enriched from blood (not recorded which). The CDR3 region has the DNA TGTGCCAGCAGGACAGGGGGCGGTATGAGTAGCAATCAGCCCCAGCATTTT. The encoded protein is CASRTGGGMSSNQPQHF.